This T cell receptor (beta chain) appears in the sequencing data of a study of blood T cell repertoires in COVID-19. This clone was counted at least ten times. Sequencing used immunoSEQ multiplex PCR; TCRdb keeps in-frame clones, though not all of them. Among about 80,000 clones listed, approximately 76% were seen once. Sequencing used peripheral blood. The TCR comes from an older man with active or convalescent COVID-19.

This CDR3 is CASSPTGVRGYTEAFF. CDR3 DNA sequence: TGTGCCAGCAGCCCAACGGGTGTCCGGGGTTACACTGAAGCTTTCTTT. The genes are TRBV7-9 and TRBJ1-1; no reliable D call. V lost 5 bases and J lost 3, with 19 bases in between. This CDR3 is built from 16 residues. Germline assignment: CDR1 SEHNR and CDR2 FQNEAQ (reference sequence).